The 17 T cell receptor beta chains below come from one sample, sequenced in a study of PD-L1 blockade in urothelial cancer. Assay used: immunoSEQ multiplex PCR; TCRdb lists only in-frame clones, some missing. Altogether 25,000 to 30,000 clones are present, roughly 86% being singletons, with the ten largest covering less than 2%. Sample: PBMCs, taken around atezolizumab (anti-PD-L1) treatment. These receptors all stem from a man aged 50 to 60 with urothelial cancer.

V gene TRBV18 combines with J gene TRBJ1-6; the D is unclear. The CDR3 extends over 15 amino acids. CDR1 and CDR2 (germline): KGHSH, LQKENI. V lost 4 bases to trimming and J lost 4 bases, with 11 bases between them. The CDR3 DNA follows: TGTGCCAGCTCACTAGAGGGAGCTTATAATTCACCCCTCCACTTT. Translating it yields CASSLEGAYNSPLHF.

The chain uses TRBV7-3 and TRBJ2-6, with D perhaps TRBD2 (7 bases). CDR1 SGHTA and CDR2 FQGTGA come from the germline V gene. The V end was cut by 3 bases, the J end by 0 bases, with 12 bases between. This CDR3 contains 17 residues. CDR3 nucleotides: TGTGCCAGCAGCTTGGGCGGGGGCCGCTCTGGGGCCAACGTCCTGACTTTC. The encoded protein is CASSLGGGRSGANVLTF.

This chain joins TRBV11-2 and TRBJ2-7, with a weak D call TRBD1 (6 bases). Per the germline V gene, CDR1 is SGHAT and CDR2 is FQNNGV. The CDR3 has 14 amino acids. The ends were cut back, 5 bases at V and 3 bases at J, with 14 bases in the middle. The CDR3 nucleotides are TGTGCCAGCAGCCGACAAACACAGGGCTACGAGCAGTACTTC. Translation gives CASSRQTQGYEQYF.

The chain couples TRBV15 to TRBJ2-7; 7 bases align to TRBD1. Unmatched junction bases numbered 3, after V lost 2 bases and J lost 2 bases. Germline values: CDR1 LNHNV, CDR2 YYDKDF (reference sequence). The CDR3 consists of 14 residues. The CDR3 DNA reads TGTGCCACCAGCAGAACCGGACAGGCCTACGAGCAGTACTTC. Its protein is CATSRTGQAYEQYF.

This chain uses TRBV19 with TRBJ1-1; D uncertain. Between the trimmed V and J ends, which lost 5 bases and 1 base, there was a span of 14 bases. The length of the CDR3 is 15 residues. Germline-derived CDR1 and CDR2 are LNHDA and SQIVND (reference sequence). Written as DNA, the CDR3 is TGTGCCAGTAGTCCCGTGTCAGCGGAGAACACTGAAGCTTTCTTT. Translated, it gives CASSPVSAENTEAFF.

The V call is TRBV4-1, the J call TRBJ2-7; D unclear. V shed 4 bases and J shed 2 bases, with 12 bases lying between them. This CDR3 spans 14 amino acids. Germline V gene lookup returns CDR1 MGHRA and CDR2 YSYEKL. CDR3 in DNA: TGCGCCAGCAGCCCCGCGAGAGTTCCCTACGAGCAGTACTTC. Protein sequence: CASSPARVPYEQYF.

This rearrangement joins TRBV9 to TRBJ2-3, with TRBD2 as a possible D gene (6 bases). The CDR3 is 16 residues long. Germline V gene lookup returns CDR1 SGDLS and CDR2 YYNGEE. V lost 0 bases and J 3 bases, leaving 14 bases between the germline ends. In nucleotides, the CDR3 is TGTGCCAGCAGCGTAGGTATAAGCGGGTCAACAGATACGCAGTATTTT. This codes for CASSVGISGSTDTQYF.

The chain joins TRBV7-9 to TRBJ1-4, with D unclear. The V end was cut by 2 bases, the J end by 6 bases, with 10 bases between. Germline assignment: CDR1 SEHNR and CDR2 FQNEAQ (reference sequence). CDR3 length: 14 amino acids. The CDR3 protein is CASSLWPADEKLFF. CDR3 sequence (DNA): TGTGCCAGCAGCTTATGGCCAGCGGATGAAAAACTGTTTTTT. Variable domain in full (rest from reference TRBV7-9 and TRBJ1-4): DTGVSQNPRHKITKRGQNVTFRCDPISEHNRLYWYRQTLGQGPEFLTYFQNEAQLEKSRLLSDRFSAERPKGSFSTLEIQRTEQGDSAMYLCASSLWPADEKLFFGSGTQLSVL.

The chain is built from TRBV5-4 and TRBJ2-1; TRBD2 matches at 13 bases. CDR1 is SGHNT, CDR2 YYREEE, per germline (reference sequence). Trimming cost V 5 bases and J 4 bases; bases outside gene matches: 6. The CDR3 totals 16 residues. This CDR3 reads CASRLAGGQKYNEQFF. The CDR3 DNA follows: TGTGCCAGCAGACTAGCGGGAGGGCAGAAATACAATGAGCAGTTCTTC.

CDR3 nucleotide sequence: TGTGCCAGTATAGCGGGCCCCACAGATACGCAGTATTTT. It codes for CASIAGPTDTQYF. The V gene is TRBV28, the J gene TRBJ2-3, with 7 nucleotides matching TRBD2. Germline V CDR1 and CDR2: MDHEN, SYDVKM. The CDR3 runs 13 residues. With 9 bases clipped from V and 2 bases from J, the junction kept 5 bases outside the gene matches.

The chain joins TRBV13 to TRBJ2-1, with TRBD1 identical over 12 bases. Germline V gene data show CDR1 as PRHDT and CDR2 as FYEKMQ (reference sequence). CDR3 length equals 16 residues. The V and J ends lost 4 bases and 8 bases, in that order; junction bases with no gene match: 9. The CDR3 nucleotides are TGTGCCAGCAGCTATTACACGGGACAGGGGGCCTATGAGCAGTTCTTC. Translation: CASSYYTGQGAYEQFF.

This clone was seen only once. V and J are TRBV10-2 and TRBJ2-6; the D gene is possibly TRBD1 (6 bases). The CDR3 is 16 amino acids. Germline V lookup: CDR1 WSHSY, CDR2 SAAADI. Trimming pared 1 base from V and 0 bases from J, leaving 7 bases between. The CDR3, as DNA: TGCGCCAGCAGTGAGTTAGGGGGCTCTGGGGCCAACGTCCTGACTTTC. Its translation: CASSELGGSGANVLTF.

The rearrangement links TRBV2 to TRBJ2-2; D not resolved. Trimming cost V 5 bases and J 7 bases, with 8 bases left between them. Germline CDR1 SNHLY, CDR2 FYNNEI. This CDR3 is built from 12 residues. This CDR3 is CASSPIFGELFF. The CDR3 DNA reads TGTGCCAGCAGTCCTATCTTCGGGGAGCTGTTTTTT.

The V gene is TRBV7-3, the J gene TRBJ2-7; 9 bases agree with TRBD1. The CDR3 loop spans 16 amino acids. Germline CDR1 is SGHTA and CDR2 is FQGTGA. Losses at the gene ends were 0 bases for V and 4 bases for J; bases not matched to a gene: 7. Here the CDR3 DNA reads TGTGCCAGCAGCTTAACATCCGGGACAGGGATTTACGAGCAGTACTTC. Translating gives CASSLTSGTGIYEQYF.

This rearrangement joins TRBV18 to TRBJ2-3; TRBD2 agrees at 7 bases. CDR1 is KGHSH and CDR2 is LQKENI in the germline V gene. The CDR3 is 15 residues long. The trim removed 1 base at V and 2 bases at J, leaving 3 bases unmatched. CDR3 coding DNA: TGTGCCAGCTCACCACTCGGGACTAACACAGATACGCAGTATTTT. The encoded protein is CASSPLGTNTDTQYF.

The rearrangement joins TRBV5-1 to TRBJ2-5; D might be TRBD1 (6 bases). Trimming pared 0 bases from V and 7 bases from J, leaving 19 bases between. Germline CDR1 reads SGHRS; CDR2 reads YFSETQ. The CDR3 consists of 16 residues. CDR3 nucleotides: TGCGCCAGCAGCTTGGAACTAACAGGGCCCTCGAGGACCCAGTACTTC. Protein: CASSLELTGPSRTQYF.

This chain connects TRBV19 to TRBJ1-4, with D perhaps matching TRBD1 (6 bases). The CDR3 length is 16 residues. Germline assignment: CDR1 LNHDA and CDR2 SQIVND (reference sequence). Trimming removed 2 bases from V and 0 bases from J, with 10 bases in between. CDR3 DNA: TGTGCCAGTAGTATAAGGGGGTCAGCAACTAATGAAAAACTGTTTTTT. Encoded protein: CASSIRGSATNEKLFF.